This record concerns one T cell receptor (beta chain) sequence. The sample comes from a study of radiotherapy plus CTLA-4 blockade in lung cancer. Study in general: Patients showed objective responses in roughly 18% of cases and disease control in under 35%.

Sequencing was performed with immunoSEQ multiplex PCR; in TCRdb, only in-frame clones are kept and a portion is missing. The sample has 55,000 or so clones, roughly four fifths seen once. This CDR3 is built from 16 residues. CDR1 and CDR2 (germline): ENHRY, SYGVKD. The trim removed 0 bases at V and 6 bases at J, leaving 7 bases unmatched. This chain connects TRBV10-3 to TRBJ1-4, with 7 bases identical to TRBD1. The sample in question was peripheral blood, obtained from a patient treated with radiotherapy plus ipilimumab. This sequence originates from a human donor with non-small cell lung cancer whose response to radiotherapy plus ipilimumab could not be evaluated. The CDR3 nucleotides read TGTGCCATCAGTGAGTCTCGGGGACAGTTATATGAAAAACTGTTTTTT. Protein sequence: CAISESRGQLYEKLFF.